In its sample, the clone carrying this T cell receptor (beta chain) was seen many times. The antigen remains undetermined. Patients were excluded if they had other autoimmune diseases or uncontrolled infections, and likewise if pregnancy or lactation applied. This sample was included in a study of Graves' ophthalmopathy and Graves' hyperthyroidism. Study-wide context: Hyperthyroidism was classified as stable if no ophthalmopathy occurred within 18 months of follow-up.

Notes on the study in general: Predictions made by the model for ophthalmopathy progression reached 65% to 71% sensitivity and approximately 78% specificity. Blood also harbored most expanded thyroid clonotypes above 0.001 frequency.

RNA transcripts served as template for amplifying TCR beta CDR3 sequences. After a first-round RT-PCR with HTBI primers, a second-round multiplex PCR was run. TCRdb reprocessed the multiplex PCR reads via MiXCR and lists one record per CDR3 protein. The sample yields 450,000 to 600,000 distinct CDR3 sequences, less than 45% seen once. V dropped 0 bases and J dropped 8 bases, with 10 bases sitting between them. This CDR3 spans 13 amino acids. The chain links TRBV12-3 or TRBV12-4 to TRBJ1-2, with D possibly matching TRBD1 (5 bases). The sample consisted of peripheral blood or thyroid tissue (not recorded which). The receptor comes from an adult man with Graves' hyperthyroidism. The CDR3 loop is CASSLARTGGYTF. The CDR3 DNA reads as TGTGCCAGCAGTTTAGCTCGTACAGGCGGCTACACCTTC.